This T cell receptor (beta chain) was sequenced in a study of OX40 agonist ivuxolimab in advanced cancers. Notes on the research overall: Ivuxolimab, which targeted the costimulatory receptor OX40 (CD134), was an agonistic, fully human IgG2 monoclonal antibody. Partial responses occurred in three dose-escalation patients: two with cutaneous melanoma and one with hepatocellular carcinoma. Of the approximately 50 dose-escalation patients, hepatocellular carcinoma was present in some 19, melanoma in approximately 15, renal cell carcinoma in 9 and head and neck cancer in 9. Intravenous ivuxolimab was administered to patients every 2 weeks at six dose levels: 0.01, 0.1, 0.3, 1.5, 3 and 10 mg/kg. Patients were allowed to have had prior anti-PD-1, anti-PD-L1 or anti-CTLA-4 therapy, and approximately 43% of the dose-escalation patients had previously received checkpoint inhibitors. The paper covers the monotherapy dose-escalation part of the phase I ivuxolimab trial, which included N = 52 patients. Peripheral TCRbeta sequencing aimed to test whether ivuxolimab altered TCR sequence diversity and caused clonal T-cell expansion. In the dose-escalation cohort, more than 75% of patients were male, and the mean age was roughly 60 years, with a range of roughly 23 to 85.

The trial excluded patients who had a history of autoimmune disease or who were on systemic immunosuppression. In every dose cohort, peripheral blood was drawn for TCR sequencing at baseline, cycle 4 day 1, and cycle 7 day 1. Samples came from an open-label, multicenter, first-in-human phase I dose-escalation trial of ivuxolimab. Adults with locally advanced or metastatic melanoma, renal cell, hepatocellular, or head and neck squamous cell carcinoma were enrolled in the trial. Before TCR sequencing, CD4+ and CD8+ T cells were separately sorted from peripheral blood. This clone was seen a single time. Its recognized antigen is unknown. There are no base qualities to consult, and no much larger clone falls within one base. To sequence the TCRbeta CDR3 region, genomic DNA was isolated from the sorted cells. The immunoSEQ Assay was used for sequencing of TCRbeta CDR3 regions. TCRdb's version of the immuneACCESS table is confined to in-frame rearrangements and falls short of the full clone set. An unresolved V gene accounts for under half of the shortfall where checked; the remainder is of unknown origin. The sample has 65,000 to 70,000 clones on record, 77% of them singletons. 1.5% to 2% of the sample goes to the ten largest clones.

CDR1 and CDR2 (GTSNPN, SVGIG) derive from the germline V gene (reference sequence). The V and J ends are trimmed by 0 bases and 4 bases, leaving 12 bases between them. The CDR3 starts with the cysteine, ends with the phenylalanine, and has 15 residues. The kept DNA is CDR3 alone, 45 bases in frame from the first base. General conclusions and limits of the study: In partial responders in the 0.1-3.0 mg/kg groups, normalized peripheral clonal expansion was found to be among the lowest, especially among CD8+ T cells. After ivuxolimab, expanded clones were on average more numerous among CD8+ T cells than among CD4+ T cells. Clonal expansion of both CD4+ and CD8+ blood T cells was observed from baseline to week 6 at doses 0.1 to 3.0 mg/kg. The antigen specificity of the clonally expanded peripheral T cells was not determined. Low levels of normalized T-cell clonal expansion were also seen in some patients who did not respond.

The rearranged chain carries TRBV30 and TRBJ1-4, with a tentative D gene TRBD1 over 6 matching bases. The sequence came from an adult with an advanced solid tumor such as melanoma, head and neck, liver or kidney cancer. The sequences come from CD4+ or CD8+ T cells sorted from blood, collected in a trial of the OX40 agonist ivuxolimab. The nucleotide sequence reads as follows: TGTGCCTGGAGTGTAATGGGACATGATAATGAAAAACTGTTTTTT. This translates into CAWSVMGHDNEKLFF.